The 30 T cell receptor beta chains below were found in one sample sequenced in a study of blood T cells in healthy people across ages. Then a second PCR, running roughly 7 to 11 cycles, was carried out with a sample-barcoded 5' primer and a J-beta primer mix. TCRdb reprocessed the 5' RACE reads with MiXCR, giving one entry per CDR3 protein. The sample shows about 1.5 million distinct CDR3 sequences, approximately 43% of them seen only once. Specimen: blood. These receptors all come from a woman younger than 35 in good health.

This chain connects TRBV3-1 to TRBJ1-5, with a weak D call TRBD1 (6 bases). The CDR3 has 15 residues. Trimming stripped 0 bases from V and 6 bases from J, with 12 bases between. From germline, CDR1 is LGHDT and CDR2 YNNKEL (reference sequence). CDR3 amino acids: CASSQDRRGAQPQHF. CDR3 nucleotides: TGTGCCAGCAGCCAAGATCGGAGGGGGGCTCAGCCCCAGCATTTT.

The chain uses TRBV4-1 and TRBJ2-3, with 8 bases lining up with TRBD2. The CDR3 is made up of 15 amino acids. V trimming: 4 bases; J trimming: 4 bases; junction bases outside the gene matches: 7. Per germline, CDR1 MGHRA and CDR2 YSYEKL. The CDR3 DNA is TGCGCCAGCAGCCGCCAAGCGGGAGTCGCAGATACGCAGTATTTT. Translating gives CASSRQAGVADTQYF.

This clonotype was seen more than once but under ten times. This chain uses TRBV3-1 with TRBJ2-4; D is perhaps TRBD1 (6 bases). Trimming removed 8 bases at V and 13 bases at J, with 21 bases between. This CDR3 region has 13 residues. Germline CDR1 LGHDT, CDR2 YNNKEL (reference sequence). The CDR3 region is CASSRGRGYEQYF. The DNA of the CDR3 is TGTGCCAGCTCCAGGGGCAGGGGTTATGAGCAGTACTTC.

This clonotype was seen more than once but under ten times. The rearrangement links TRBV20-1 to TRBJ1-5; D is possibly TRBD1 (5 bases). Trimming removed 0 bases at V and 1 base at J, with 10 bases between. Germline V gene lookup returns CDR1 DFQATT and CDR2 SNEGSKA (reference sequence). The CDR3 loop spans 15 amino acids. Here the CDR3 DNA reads TGCAGTGCTAGAGATCTCAAGGGGAGCAATCAGCCCCAGCATTTT. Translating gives CSARDLKGSNQPQHF.

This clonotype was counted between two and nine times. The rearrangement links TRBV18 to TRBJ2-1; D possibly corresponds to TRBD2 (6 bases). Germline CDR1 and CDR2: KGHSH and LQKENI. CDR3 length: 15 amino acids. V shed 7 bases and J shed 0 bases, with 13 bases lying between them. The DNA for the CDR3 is TGTGCCAGCTTGCCGACTAGAAACTCCTACAATGAGCAGTTCTTC. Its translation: CASLPTRNSYNEQFF.

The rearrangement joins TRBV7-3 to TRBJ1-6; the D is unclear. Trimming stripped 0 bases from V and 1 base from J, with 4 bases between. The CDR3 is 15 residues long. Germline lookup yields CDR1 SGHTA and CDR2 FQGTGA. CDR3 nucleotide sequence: TGTGCCAGCAGCTTAACGCAGTCCTATAATTCACCCCTCCACTTT. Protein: CASSLTQSYNSPLHF.

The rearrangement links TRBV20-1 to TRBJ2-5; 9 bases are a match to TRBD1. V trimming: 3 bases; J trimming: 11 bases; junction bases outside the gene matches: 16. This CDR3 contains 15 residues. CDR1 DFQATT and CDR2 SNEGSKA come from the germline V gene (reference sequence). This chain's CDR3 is CSARGQGDIWEEQYF. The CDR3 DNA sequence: TGCAGTGCTAGGGGACAGGGCGATATATGGGAGGAGCAGTACTTC.

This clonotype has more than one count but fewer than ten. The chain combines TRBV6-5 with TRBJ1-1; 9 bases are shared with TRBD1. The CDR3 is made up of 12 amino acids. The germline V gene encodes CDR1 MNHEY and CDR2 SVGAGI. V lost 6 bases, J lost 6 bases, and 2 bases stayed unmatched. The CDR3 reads CASSRTGAEAFF. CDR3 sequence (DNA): TGTGCCAGCAGCCGGACAGGGGCTGAAGCTTTCTTT.

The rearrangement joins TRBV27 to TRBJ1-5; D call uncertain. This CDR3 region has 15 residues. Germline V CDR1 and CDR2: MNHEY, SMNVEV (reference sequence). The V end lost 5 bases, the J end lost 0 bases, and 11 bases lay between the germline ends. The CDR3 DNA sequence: TGTGCCAGCAGTACTACAGAGTATAGCAATCAGCCCCAGCATTTT. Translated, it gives CASSTTEYSNQPQHF.

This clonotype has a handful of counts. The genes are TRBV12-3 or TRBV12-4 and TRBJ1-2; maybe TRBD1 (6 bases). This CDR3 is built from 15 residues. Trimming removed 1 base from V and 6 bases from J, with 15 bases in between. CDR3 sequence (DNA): TGTGCCAGCAGTTTAGTAGGCAGGGGATATGATGGCTACACCTTC. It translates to CASSLVGRGYDGYTF.

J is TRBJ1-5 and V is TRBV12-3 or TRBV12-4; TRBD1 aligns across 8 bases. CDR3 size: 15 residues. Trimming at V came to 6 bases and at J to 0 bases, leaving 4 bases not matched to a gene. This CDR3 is CASRRTGNSNQPQHF. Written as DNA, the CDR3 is TGTGCCAGCAGACGGACAGGGAATAGCAATCAGCCCCAGCATTTT.

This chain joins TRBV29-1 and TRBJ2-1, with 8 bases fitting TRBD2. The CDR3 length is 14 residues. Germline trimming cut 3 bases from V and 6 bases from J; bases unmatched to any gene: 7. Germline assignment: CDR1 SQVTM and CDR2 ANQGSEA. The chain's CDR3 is CSVDPLAGGNEQFF. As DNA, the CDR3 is TGCAGCGTTGATCCCTTGGCGGGGGGCAATGAGCAGTTCTTC.

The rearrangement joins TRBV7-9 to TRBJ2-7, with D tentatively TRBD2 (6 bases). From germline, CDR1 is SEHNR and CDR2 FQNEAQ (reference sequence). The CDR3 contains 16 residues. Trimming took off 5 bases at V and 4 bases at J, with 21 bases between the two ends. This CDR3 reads CASSPRVGRERYEQYF. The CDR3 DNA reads TGTGCCAGCAGCCCACGTGTCGGGAGAGAGCGATACGAGCAGTACTTC.

The CDR3 DNA reads as TGTGCCAGCAGTTTTGGGACAGGGGCGATGAAGCATCAGTACTTC. It translates to CASSFGTGAMKHQYF. The chain couples TRBV6-2 or TRBV6-3 to TRBJ2-5, with 10 positions matching TRBD1. Germline trimming cut 4 bases from V and 11 bases from J; bases unmatched to any gene: 13. CDR3 size: 15 residues. The germline V gene has CDR1 MNHEY and CDR2 SVGEGT.

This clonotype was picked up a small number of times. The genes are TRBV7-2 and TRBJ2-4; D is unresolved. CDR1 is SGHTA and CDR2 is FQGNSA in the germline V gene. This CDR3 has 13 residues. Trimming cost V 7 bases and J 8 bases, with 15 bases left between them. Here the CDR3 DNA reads TGTGCCAGCACCCCCCGTTATGTAGACATTCAGTACTTC. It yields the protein CASTPRYVDIQYF. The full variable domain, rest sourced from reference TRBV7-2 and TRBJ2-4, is GAGVSQSPSNKVTEKGKDVELRCDPISGHTALYWYRQSLGQGLEFLIYFQGNSAPDKSGLPSDRFSAERTGGSVSTLTIQRTQQEDSAVYLCASTPRYVDIQYFGAGTRLSVL.

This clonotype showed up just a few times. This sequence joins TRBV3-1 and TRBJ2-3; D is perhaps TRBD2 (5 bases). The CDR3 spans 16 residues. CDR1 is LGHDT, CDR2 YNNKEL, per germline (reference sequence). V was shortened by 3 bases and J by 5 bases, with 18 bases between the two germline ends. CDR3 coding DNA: TGTGCCAGCAGCCACGCCGCTGTGGGAGTAGGAGATACGCAGTATTTT. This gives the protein CASSHAAVGVGDTQYF.

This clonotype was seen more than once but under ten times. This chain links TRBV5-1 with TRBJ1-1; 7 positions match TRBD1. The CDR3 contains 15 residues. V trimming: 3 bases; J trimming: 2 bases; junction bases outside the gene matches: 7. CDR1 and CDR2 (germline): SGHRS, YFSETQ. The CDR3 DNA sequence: TGCGCCAGCAGCTGCGCACGGACAGGAAACACTGAAGCTTTCTTT. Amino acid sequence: CASSCARTGNTEAFF.

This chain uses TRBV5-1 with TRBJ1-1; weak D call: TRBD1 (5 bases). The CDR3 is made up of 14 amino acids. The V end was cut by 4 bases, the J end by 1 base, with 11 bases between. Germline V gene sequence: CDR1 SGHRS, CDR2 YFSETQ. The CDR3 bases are TGCGCCAGCAGCCTCGGGACGTCGAACACTGAAGCTTTCTTT. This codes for CASSLGTSNTEAFF.

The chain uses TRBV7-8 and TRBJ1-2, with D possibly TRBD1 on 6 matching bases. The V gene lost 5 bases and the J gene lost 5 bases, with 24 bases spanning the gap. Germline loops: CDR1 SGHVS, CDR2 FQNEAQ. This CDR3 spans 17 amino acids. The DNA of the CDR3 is TGTGCCAGCAGCCAAGTGGGGGGGACATATGATGTTTATGGCTACACCTTC. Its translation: CASSQVGGTYDVYGYTF.

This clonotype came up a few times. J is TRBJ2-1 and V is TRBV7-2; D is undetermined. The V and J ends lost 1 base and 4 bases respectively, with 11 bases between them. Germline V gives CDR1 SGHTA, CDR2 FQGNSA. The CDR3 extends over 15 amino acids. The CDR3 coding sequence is TGTGCCAGCAGCTTAGGAGTGGGTCGTTACAATGAGCAGTTCTTC. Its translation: CASSLGVGRYNEQFF.

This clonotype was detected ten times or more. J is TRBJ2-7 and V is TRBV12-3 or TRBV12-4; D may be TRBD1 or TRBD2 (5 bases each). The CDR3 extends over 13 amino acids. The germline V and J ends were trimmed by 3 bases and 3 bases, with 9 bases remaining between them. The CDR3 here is CASSLGVGYEQYF. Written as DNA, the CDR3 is TGTGCCAGCAGTTTGGGGGTGGGCTACGAGCAGTACTTC.

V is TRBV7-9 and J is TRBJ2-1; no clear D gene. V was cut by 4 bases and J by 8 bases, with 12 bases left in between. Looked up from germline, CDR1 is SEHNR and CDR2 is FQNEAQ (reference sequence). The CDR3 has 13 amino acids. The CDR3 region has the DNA TGTGCCAGCAGCTCGCTGGACGGGTATGAGCAGTTCTTC. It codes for CASSSLDGYEQFF.

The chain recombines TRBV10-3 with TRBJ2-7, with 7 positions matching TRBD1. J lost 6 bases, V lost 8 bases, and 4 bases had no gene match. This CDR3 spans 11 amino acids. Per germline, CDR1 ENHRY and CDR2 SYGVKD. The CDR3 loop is CAISPGGEQYF. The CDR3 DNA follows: TGTGCCATCTCACCAGGGGGCGAGCAGTACTTC.

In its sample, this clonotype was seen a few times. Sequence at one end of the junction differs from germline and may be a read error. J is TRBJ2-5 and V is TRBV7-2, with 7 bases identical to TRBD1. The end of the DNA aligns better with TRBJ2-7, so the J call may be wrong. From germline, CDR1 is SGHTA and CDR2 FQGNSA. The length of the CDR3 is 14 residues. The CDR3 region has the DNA TGTGCCAGCACCTTACAGGGGCCCTCCTACGAGCAGTACTTC. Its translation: CASTLQGPSYEQYF.

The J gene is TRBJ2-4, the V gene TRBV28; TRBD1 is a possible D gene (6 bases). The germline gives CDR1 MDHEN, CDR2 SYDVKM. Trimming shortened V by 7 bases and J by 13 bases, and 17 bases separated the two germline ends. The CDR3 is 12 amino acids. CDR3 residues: CASTSTGSQQYF. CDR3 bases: TGTGCCAGCACCTCTACAGGGTCACAGCAGTACTTC.

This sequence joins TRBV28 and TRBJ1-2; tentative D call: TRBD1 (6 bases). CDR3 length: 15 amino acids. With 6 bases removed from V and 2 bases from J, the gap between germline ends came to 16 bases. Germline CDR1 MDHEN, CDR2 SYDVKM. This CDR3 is CASRPSGTQNYGYTF. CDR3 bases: TGTGCCAGCAGACCCTCCGGGACACAGAACTATGGCTACACCTTC.

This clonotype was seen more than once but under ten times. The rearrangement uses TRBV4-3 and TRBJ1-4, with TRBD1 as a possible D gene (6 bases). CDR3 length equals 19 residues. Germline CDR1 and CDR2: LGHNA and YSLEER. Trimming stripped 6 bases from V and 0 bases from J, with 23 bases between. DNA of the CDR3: TGCGCCAGCAGTGCGAGGGGACAAGCATTTCTAGCAACTAATGAAAAACTGTTTTTT. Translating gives CASSARGQAFLATNEKLFF.

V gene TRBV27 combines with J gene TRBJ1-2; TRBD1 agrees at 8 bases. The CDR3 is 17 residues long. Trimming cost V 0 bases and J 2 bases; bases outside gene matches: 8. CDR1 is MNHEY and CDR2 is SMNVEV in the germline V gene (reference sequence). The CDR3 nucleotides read TGTGCCAGCAGTTTATCACCCTACAGGGGGATGAACTATGGCTACACCTTC. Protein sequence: CASSLSPYRGMNYGYTF.

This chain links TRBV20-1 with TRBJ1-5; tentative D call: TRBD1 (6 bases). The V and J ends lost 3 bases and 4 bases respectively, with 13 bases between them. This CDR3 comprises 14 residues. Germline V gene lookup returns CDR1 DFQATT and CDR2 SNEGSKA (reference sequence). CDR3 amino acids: CSASGTLVNQPQHF. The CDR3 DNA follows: TGCAGTGCTAGCGGGACACTGGTAAATCAGCCCCAGCATTTT.

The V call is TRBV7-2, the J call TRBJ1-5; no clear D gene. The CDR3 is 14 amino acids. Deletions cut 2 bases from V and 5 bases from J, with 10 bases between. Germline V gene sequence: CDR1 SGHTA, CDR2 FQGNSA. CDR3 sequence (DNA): TGTGCCAGCAGCTTAAGATCCGCGGATCAGCCCCAGCATTTT. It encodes CASSLRSADQPQHF.